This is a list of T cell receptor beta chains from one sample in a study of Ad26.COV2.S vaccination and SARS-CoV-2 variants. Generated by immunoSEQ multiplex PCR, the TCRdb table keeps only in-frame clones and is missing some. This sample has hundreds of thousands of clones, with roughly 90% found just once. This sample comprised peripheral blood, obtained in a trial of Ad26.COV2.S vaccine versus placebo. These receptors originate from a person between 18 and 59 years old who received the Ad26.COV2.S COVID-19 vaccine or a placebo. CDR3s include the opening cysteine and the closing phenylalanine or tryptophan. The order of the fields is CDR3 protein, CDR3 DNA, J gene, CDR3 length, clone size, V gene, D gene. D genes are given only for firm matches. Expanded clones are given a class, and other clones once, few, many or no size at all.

CDR3aa: CASPSEPSGGPNQPQHF
CDR3nt: TGTGCCAGCCCCTCAGAACCCTCGGGAGGACCAAATCAGCCCCAGCATTTT
j_gene: TRBJ1-5
len: 17
abundance: -
v_gene: TRBV9
d_gene: -

CDR3aa: CASSYASGAGELFF
CDR3nt: TGTGCCAGCAGTTACGCTAGCGGGGCCGGGGAGCTGTTTTTT
j_gene: TRBJ2-2
len: 14
abundance: once
v_gene: TRBV6-2/TRBV6-3
d_gene: TRBD2

CDR3aa: CASSYVRGELFF
CDR3nt: TGTGCCAGCAGTTACGTTCGCGGGGAGCTGTTTTTT
j_gene: TRBJ2-2
len: 12
abundance: -
v_gene: TRBV6-2/TRBV6-3
d_gene: -

CDR3aa: CASSVDYRVQETQYF
CDR3nt: TGTGCCAGCAGCGTAGATTACAGGGTCCAAGAGACCCAGTACTTC
j_gene: TRBJ2-5
len: 15
abundance: -
v_gene: TRBV9
d_gene: -

CDR3aa: CASSLDSSYGYTF
CDR3nt: TGTGCCAGCAGCTTGGACAGCAGCTATGGCTACACCTTC
j_gene: TRBJ1-2
len: 13
abundance: few
v_gene: TRBV7-2
d_gene: -

CDR3aa: CASSPASYEQYF
CDR3nt: TGTGCCAGCAGCCCTGCCTCCTACGAGCAGTACTTC
j_gene: TRBJ2-7
len: 12
abundance: -
v_gene: TRBV14
d_gene: -

CDR3aa: CSANRGLDTEAFF
CDR3nt: TGCAGCGCTAACAGGGGGTTGGACACTGAAGCTTTCTTT
j_gene: TRBJ1-1
len: 13
abundance: -
v_gene: TRBV29-1
d_gene: TRBD1

CDR3aa: CASSSELTGGTDTQYF
CDR3nt: TGTGCCAGCAGCTCCGAATTGACAGGGGGCACAGATACGCAGTATTTT
j_gene: TRBJ2-3
len: 16
abundance: -
v_gene: TRBV7-2
d_gene: TRBD1

CDR3aa: CASSLGGTGDYEQYF
CDR3nt: TGTGCCAGCAGCTTAGGGGGGACAGGCGACTACGAGCAGTACTTC
j_gene: TRBJ2-7
len: 15
abundance: -
v_gene: TRBV11-2
d_gene: TRBD1

CDR3aa: CASSTPDGLNTEAFF
CDR3nt: TGTGCCAGCAGCACCCCGGACGGATTGAACACTGAAGCTTTCTTT
j_gene: TRBJ1-1
len: 15
abundance: -
v_gene: TRBV5-6
d_gene: -

CDR3aa: CASKRGGADSPLHF
CDR3nt: TGTGCCAGCAAACGGGGAGGGGCTGATTCACCCCTCCACTTT
j_gene: TRBJ1-6
len: 14
abundance: few
v_gene: TRBV2
d_gene: -

CDR3aa: CASTSTGPETQYF
CDR3nt: TGTGCCAGCACTTCAACAGGGCCGGAGACCCAGTACTTC
j_gene: TRBJ2-5
len: 13
abundance: -
v_gene: TRBV6-6
d_gene: -

CDR3aa: CASKVGQGAYEQYF
CDR3nt: TGTGCCAGTAAGGTGGGACAGGGGGCTTACGAGCAGTACTTC
j_gene: TRBJ2-7
len: 14
abundance: -
v_gene: TRBV19
d_gene: TRBD1

CDR3aa: CASTAGTDTQYF
CDR3nt: TGTGCCAGCACAGCGGGCACAGATACGCAGTATTTT
j_gene: TRBJ2-3
len: 12
abundance: -
v_gene: TRBV11-2
d_gene: -

CDR3aa: CASSYAGQSSYEQYF
CDR3nt: TGTGCCAGCAGTTACGCGGGGCAGAGCTCCTACGAGCAGTACTTC
j_gene: TRBJ2-7
len: 15
abundance: few
v_gene: TRBV6-2/TRBV6-3
d_gene: -

CDR3aa: CAISEEWTGELFF
CDR3nt: TGTGCCATCAGTGAGGAGTGGACCGGGGAGCTGTTTTTT
j_gene: TRBJ2-2
len: 13
abundance: once
v_gene: TRBV10-3
d_gene: -